This is a list of T cell receptor beta chains from one sample in a study of T cells in Graves' hyperthyroidism and ophthalmopathy. TCRdb passed the multiplex PCR reads through MiXCR, listing each CDR3 protein once. The table has approximately 510,000 distinct CDR3 sequences, 20% seen once. The specimen was blood. The receptors were gathered from a man between 18 and 35 years old with Graves' hyperthyroidism. The CDR3 runs from the conserved cysteine through the conserved F or W. The order of the fields is V gene, clone size, D gene, J gene, CDR3 DNA, CDR3 protein. The D gene is left open where the match is weak. Some rows have no size entry. The others give once, few or many, or a class for an expanded clone.

v_gene: TRBV15; abundance: NA; d_gene: NA; j_gene: TRBJ2-7; CDR3nt: TGTGCCACCAGCAGAGATATTATCGGTGAGCAGTACTTC; CDR3aa: CATSRDIIGEQYF
v_gene: TRBV6-1; abundance: NA; d_gene: TRBD1; j_gene: TRBJ2-7; CDR3nt: TGTGCCAGCAGTGTTTCGGGACAGGGCGGGTACGAGCAGTACTTC; CDR3aa: CASSVSGQGGYEQYF
v_gene: TRBV6-2/TRBV6-3; abundance: many; d_gene: NA; j_gene: TRBJ2-7; CDR3nt: TGTGCCAGCAGTTATGGGGGAGTCGAGCAGTACTTC; CDR3aa: CASSYGGVEQYF
v_gene: TRBV11-2; abundance: many; d_gene: NA; j_gene: TRBJ1-5; CDR3nt: TGTGCCAGCAGCTTAGAGTCCAGTGGGAAGCCCCAGCATTTT; CDR3aa: CASSLESSGKPQHF
v_gene: TRBV6-5; abundance: few; d_gene: NA; j_gene: TRBJ2-7; CDR3nt: TGTGCCAGCAGTTACGGGGGGTACGCCTACGAGCAGTACTTC; CDR3aa: CASSYGGYAYEQYF
v_gene: TRBV15; abundance: many; d_gene: NA; j_gene: TRBJ1-3; CDR3nt: TGTGCCACCAGCAGCCAGTCGTGGGCTGGAAACACCATATATTTT; CDR3aa: CATSSQSWAGNTIYF
v_gene: TRBV4-1; abundance: few; d_gene: NA; j_gene: TRBJ1-3; CDR3nt: TGCGCCAGCAGCCAAGTAGCCCTCTCTGGAAACACCATATATTTT; CDR3aa: CASSQVALSGNTIYF
v_gene: TRBV11-1; abundance: NA; d_gene: NA; j_gene: TRBJ1-1; CDR3nt: TGTGCCAGCAGCCGTCGAGGGGGGGTCACCAACACTGAAGCTTTCTTT; CDR3aa: CASSRRGGVTNTEAFF
v_gene: TRBV12-3/TRBV12-4; abundance: NA; d_gene: NA; j_gene: TRBJ2-7; CDR3nt: TGTGCCAGCAGTCCGCCCCCCGGGCGGCAGGTGGAGCAGTACTTC; CDR3aa: CASSPPPGRQVEQYF
v_gene: TRBV11-2; abundance: many; d_gene: NA; j_gene: TRBJ1-1; CDR3nt: TGTGCCGGCAGCCCCCATGTGACAGCTGAAGCTTTCTTT; CDR3aa: CAGSPHVTAEAFF
v_gene: TRBV12-3/TRBV12-4; abundance: few; d_gene: NA; j_gene: TRBJ1-1; CDR3nt: TGTGCCAGCAGTTTAAATCAAGCTGGGGTGTACACTGAAGCTTTCTTT; CDR3aa: CASSLNQAGVYTEAFF
v_gene: TRBV11-3; abundance: few; d_gene: NA; j_gene: TRBJ2-2; CDR3nt: TGTGCCAGCAGCTTAGATCCACCCCCCGGGGAGCTGTTTTTT; CDR3aa: CASSLDPPPGELFF
v_gene: TRBV4-1; abundance: few; d_gene: TRBD1; j_gene: TRBJ2-2; CDR3nt: TGCGCCAGCAGCCAAGATCCGGGACAGGTCACCGGGGAGCTGTTTTTT; CDR3aa: CASSQDPGQVTGELFF
v_gene: TRBV15; abundance: many; d_gene: NA; j_gene: TRBJ1-5; CDR3nt: TGTGCCACCAGCAGGGCCAGAGGAGGTAGTCAGCCCCAGCATTTT; CDR3aa: CATSRARGGSQPQHF
v_gene: TRBV18; abundance: few; d_gene: NA; j_gene: TRBJ1-1; CDR3nt: TGTGCCAGCTCACCAAGGGAAAGCCCAGGCACTGAAGCTTTCTTT; CDR3aa: CASSPRESPGTEAFF
v_gene: TRBV27; abundance: NA; d_gene: NA; j_gene: TRBJ2-6; CDR3nt: TGTGCCAGCAGCGACAACTCTCCTGGGGCCAACGTCCTGACTTTC; CDR3aa: CASSDNSPGANVLTF
v_gene: TRBV24-1; abundance: few; d_gene: NA; j_gene: TRBJ2-7; CDR3nt: TGTGCCACCAGTGTGGCCGGGACCACGAACGCCTACGAGCAGTACTTC; CDR3aa: CATSVAGTTNAYEQYF
v_gene: TRBV9; abundance: few; d_gene: NA; j_gene: TRBJ1-2; CDR3nt: TGTGCCAGCAGCGTAAATCCAGGAGGCTATGGCTACACCTTC; CDR3aa: CASSVNPGGYGYTF
v_gene: TRBV10-2; abundance: many; d_gene: NA; j_gene: TRBJ1-3; CDR3nt: TGCGCCAGCAGTGAGAACTCTGGAAACACCATATATTTT; CDR3aa: CASSENSGNTIYF
v_gene: TRBV2; abundance: NA; d_gene: NA; j_gene: TRBJ1-5; CDR3nt: TGTGCCAGCATGAACCAAGCGGGTCAGCCCCAGCATTTT; CDR3aa: CASMNQAGQPQHF
v_gene: TRBV5-6; abundance: few; d_gene: NA; j_gene: TRBJ2-7; CDR3nt: TGTGCCAGCATCCTAAGAGGGGGATACGAGCAGTACTTC; CDR3aa: CASILRGGYEQYF
v_gene: TRBV11-1; abundance: few; d_gene: TRBD2; j_gene: TRBJ2-7; CDR3nt: TGTGCCAGCAGCGCGACTTTCATAGCGGGGGCGACCTACGAGCAGTACTTC; CDR3aa: CASSATFIAGATYEQYF
v_gene: TRBV6-1; abundance: NA; d_gene: NA; j_gene: TRBJ2-7; CDR3nt: TGTGCCAGCAGTGACGCAGGGAATCGTCGGTACTTC; CDR3aa: CASSDAGNRRYF
v_gene: TRBV30; abundance: many; d_gene: NA; j_gene: TRBJ2-5; CDR3nt: TGTGCCTGGACAAGCCAAGAGACCCAGTACTTC; CDR3aa: CAWTSQETQYF
v_gene: TRBV12-3/TRBV12-4; abundance: many; d_gene: NA; j_gene: TRBJ2-2; CDR3nt: TGTGCCAGCAGCCCGTCGGGGACCGGGGAGCTGTTTTTT; CDR3aa: CASSPSGTGELFF
v_gene: TRBV28; abundance: many; d_gene: NA; j_gene: TRBJ2-2; CDR3nt: TGTGCCAGCAGGCCAATGTGGGGGAACACCGGGGAGCTGTTTTTT; CDR3aa: CASRPMWGNTGELFF
v_gene: TRBV6-1; abundance: many; d_gene: NA; j_gene: TRBJ1-5; CDR3nt: TGTGCCAGCAGCCTCGTCCAGGCCCGCAATCAGCCCCAGCATTTT; CDR3aa: CASSLVQARNQPQHF